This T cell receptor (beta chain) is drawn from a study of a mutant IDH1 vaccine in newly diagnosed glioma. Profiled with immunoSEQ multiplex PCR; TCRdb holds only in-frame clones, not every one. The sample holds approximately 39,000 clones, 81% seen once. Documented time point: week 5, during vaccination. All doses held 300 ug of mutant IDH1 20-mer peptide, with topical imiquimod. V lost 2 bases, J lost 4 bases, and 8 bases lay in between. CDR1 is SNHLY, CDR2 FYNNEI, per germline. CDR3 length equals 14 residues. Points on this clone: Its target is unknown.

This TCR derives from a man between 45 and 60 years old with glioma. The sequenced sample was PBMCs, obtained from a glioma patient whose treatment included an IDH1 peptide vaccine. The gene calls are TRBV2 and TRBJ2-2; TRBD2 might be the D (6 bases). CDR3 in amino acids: CASSETGVTGELFF. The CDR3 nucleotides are TGTGCCAGCAGTGAAACGGGGGTCACCGGGGAGCTGTTTTTT.